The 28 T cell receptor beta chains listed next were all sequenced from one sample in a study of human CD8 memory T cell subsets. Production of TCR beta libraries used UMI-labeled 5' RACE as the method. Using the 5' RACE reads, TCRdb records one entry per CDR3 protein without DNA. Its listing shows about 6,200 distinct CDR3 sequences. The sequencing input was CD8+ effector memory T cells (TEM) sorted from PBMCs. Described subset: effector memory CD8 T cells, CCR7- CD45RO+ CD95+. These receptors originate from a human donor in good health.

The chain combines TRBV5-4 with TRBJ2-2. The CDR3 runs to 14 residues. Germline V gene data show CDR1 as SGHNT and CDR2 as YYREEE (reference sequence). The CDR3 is CASSLDGNTGELFF.

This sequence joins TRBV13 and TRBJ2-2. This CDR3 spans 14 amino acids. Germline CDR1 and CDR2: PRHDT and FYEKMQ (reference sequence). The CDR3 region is CASSFGQNTGELFF.

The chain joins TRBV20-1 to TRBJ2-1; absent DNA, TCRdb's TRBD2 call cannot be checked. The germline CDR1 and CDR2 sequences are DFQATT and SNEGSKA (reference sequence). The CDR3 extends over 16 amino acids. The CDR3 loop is CSASFHAGRAYNEQFF.

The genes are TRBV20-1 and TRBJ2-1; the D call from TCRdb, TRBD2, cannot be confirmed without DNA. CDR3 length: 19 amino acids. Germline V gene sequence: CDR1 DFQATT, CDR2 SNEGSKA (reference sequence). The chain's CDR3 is CSAPVENRASLSSYNEQFF.

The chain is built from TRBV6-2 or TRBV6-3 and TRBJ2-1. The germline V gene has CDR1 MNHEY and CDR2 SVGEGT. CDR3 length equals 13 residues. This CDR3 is CASSTSHYNEQFF.

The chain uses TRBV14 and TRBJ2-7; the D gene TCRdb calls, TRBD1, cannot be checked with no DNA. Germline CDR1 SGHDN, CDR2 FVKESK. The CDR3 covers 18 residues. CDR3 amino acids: CASSQTSRQANFHYEQYF.

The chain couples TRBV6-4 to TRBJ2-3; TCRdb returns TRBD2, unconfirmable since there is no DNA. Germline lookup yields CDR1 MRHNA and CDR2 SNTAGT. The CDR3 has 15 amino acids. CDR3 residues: CASSATSGRGDTQYF.

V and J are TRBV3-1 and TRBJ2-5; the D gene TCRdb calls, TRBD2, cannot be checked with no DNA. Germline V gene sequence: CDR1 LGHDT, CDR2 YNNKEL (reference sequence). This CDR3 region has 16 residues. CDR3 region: CASSTGRLAPQETQYF.

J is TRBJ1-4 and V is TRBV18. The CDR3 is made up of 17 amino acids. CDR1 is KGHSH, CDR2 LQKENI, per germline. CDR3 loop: CASSPAGGLRTNEKLFF.

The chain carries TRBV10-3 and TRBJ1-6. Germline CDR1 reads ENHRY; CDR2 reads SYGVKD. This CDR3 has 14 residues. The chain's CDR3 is CAISGPAGYSPLHF.

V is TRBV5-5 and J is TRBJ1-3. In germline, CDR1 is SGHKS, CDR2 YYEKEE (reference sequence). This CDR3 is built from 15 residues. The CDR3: CASSYHWGNENTIYF.

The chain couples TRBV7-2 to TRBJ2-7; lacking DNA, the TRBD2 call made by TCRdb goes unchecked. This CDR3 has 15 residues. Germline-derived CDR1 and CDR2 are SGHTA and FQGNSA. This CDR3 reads CASSLTSGRGYEQYF.

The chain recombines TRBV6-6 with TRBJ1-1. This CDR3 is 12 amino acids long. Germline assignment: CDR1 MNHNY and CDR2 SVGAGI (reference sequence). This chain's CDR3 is CASKKKKGEAFF.

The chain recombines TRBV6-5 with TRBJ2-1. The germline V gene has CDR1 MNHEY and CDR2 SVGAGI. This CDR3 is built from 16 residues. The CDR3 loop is CASSYSGGISYNEQFF.

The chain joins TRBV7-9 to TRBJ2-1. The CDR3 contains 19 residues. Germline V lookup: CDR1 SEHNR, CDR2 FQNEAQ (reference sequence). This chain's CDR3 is CASSLDPTQLSSSYNEQFF. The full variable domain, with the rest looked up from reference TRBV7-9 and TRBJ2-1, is DTGVSQNPRHKITKRGQNVTFRCDPISEHNRLYWYRQTLGQGPEFLTYFQNEAQLEKSRLLSDRFSAERPKGSFSTLEIQRTEQGDSAMYLCASSLDPTQLSSSYNEQFFGPGTRLTVL.

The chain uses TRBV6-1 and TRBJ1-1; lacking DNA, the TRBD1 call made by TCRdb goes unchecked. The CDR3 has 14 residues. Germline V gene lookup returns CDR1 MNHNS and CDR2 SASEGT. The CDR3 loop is CASRQGGMNTEAFF.

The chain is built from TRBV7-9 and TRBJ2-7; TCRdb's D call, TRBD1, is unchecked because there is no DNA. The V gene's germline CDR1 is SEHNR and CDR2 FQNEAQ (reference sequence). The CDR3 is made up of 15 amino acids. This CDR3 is CASSMSDRGRYEQYF.

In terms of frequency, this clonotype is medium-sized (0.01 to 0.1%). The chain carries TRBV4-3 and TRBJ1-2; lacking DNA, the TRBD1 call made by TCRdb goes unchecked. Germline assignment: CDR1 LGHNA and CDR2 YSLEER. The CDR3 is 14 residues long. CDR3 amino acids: CASSQGPQGDGYTF.

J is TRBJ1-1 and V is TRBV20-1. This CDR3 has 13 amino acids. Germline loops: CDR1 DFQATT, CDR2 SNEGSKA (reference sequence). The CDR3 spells CSAREVSNTEAFF.

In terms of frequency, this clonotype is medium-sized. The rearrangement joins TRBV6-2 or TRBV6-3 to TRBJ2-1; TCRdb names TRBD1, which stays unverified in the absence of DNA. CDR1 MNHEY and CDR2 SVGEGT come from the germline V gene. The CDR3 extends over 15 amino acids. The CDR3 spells CATSPAGGVGNEQFF.

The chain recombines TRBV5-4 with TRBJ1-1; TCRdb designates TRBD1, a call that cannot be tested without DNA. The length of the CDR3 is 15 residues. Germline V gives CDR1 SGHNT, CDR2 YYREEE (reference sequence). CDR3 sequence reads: CASSVRTVMNTEAFF.

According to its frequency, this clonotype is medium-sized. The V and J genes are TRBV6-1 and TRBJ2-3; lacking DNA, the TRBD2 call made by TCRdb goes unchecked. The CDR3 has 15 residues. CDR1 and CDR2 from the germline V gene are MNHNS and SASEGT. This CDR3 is CASSELAGGPDTQYF.

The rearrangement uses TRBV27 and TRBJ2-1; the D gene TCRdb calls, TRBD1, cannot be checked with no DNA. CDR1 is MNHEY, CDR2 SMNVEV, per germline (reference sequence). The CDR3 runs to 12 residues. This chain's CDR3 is CASSFLGTEQFF.

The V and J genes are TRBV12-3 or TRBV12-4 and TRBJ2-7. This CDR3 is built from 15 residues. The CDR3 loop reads CASSLIAGSSYEQYF.

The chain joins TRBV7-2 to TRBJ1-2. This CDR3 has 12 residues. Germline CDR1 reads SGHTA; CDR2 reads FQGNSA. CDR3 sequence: CASSLGNYGYTF.

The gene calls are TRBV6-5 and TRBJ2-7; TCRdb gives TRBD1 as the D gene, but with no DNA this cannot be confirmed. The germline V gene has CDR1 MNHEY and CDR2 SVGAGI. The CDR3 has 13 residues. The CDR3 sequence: CATNRGRSYEQYF.

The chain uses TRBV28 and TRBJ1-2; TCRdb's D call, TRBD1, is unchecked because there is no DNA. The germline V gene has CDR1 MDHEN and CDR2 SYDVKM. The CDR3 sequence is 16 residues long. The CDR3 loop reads CASSLERTDNNYGYTF.

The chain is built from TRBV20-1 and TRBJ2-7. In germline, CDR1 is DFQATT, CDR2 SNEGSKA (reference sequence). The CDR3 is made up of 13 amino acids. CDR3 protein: CSARDLASGEQYF.